This TCR beta chain stems from a study of Ad26.COV2.S vaccination and SARS-CoV-2 variants. Study-level background: As a participant in COV1001, the donor was in the Ad26.COV2.S trial arm. Once or twice, 56 days apart, Ad26.COV2.S was delivered intramuscularly. Study-wide results and caveats: Total T cell responses may have been underestimated by the TCR breadth and depth analyses. Those who received vaccine or placebo ended up with similar non-spike TCR breadth.

The germline V gene encodes CDR1 SGHRS and CDR2 YFSETQ. The CDR3 spans 17 residues. V dropped 1 base and J dropped 0 bases, with 16 bases sitting between them. Clones were read by immunoSEQ multiplex PCR, and TCRdb kept only the in-frame ones, dropping some. The sample has 400,000 to 450,000 clones, roughly 90% seen once; the top ten hold around 1.7%. To note about this clone: The antigen is unknown.

Described treatment: roughly 20 received Ad26.COV2.S at low or high dose, single or two shots; about 5 received placebo; per-sample allocation not given. Sampling was done on day 63 after the first vaccine or placebo injection. This receptor was identified in a person between 18 and 59 years old who received the Ad26.COV2.S COVID-19 vaccine or a placebo. Sample: peripheral blood, taken in a trial of Ad26.COV2.S vaccine versus placebo. J is TRBJ1-1 and V is TRBV5-1, with D perhaps TRBD1 (5 bases). The CDR3 nucleotides read TGCGCCAGCAGCTTGCGAGGACAACGAACCCTGAACACTGAAGCTTTCTTT. Its translation is CASSLRGQRTLNTEAFF.